This TCR beta chain was observed in a study of cytomegalovirus exposure and HLA in healthy donors. Study-level findings and limits: In a later analysis, CMV-associated beta chains were mostly HLA-associated, it appeared.

This clone has just a few counts. Its antigen is unknown. Primers: 60 Vbeta forward and 13 Jbeta reverse. The table came from immunoSEQ multiplex PCR; TCRdb's copy has only in-frame clones and leaves some out. The sample holds 140,000 to 150,000 clones, roughly 80% seen once. The receptor was derived from a female donor in good health and CMV-seronegative. Material for sequencing was PBMCs.

This chain's CDR3 is CASTRQSSYEKLFF. The CDR3 nucleotides are TGTGCCAGCACAAGACAGTCTTCGTATGAAAAACTGTTTTTT. The chain combines TRBV6-1 with TRBJ1-4; weak D call: TRBD1 (5 bases). Trimming cost V 7 bases and J 6 bases, with 15 bases left between them. Germline assignment: CDR1 MNHNS and CDR2 SASEGT. This CDR3 spans 14 amino acids.